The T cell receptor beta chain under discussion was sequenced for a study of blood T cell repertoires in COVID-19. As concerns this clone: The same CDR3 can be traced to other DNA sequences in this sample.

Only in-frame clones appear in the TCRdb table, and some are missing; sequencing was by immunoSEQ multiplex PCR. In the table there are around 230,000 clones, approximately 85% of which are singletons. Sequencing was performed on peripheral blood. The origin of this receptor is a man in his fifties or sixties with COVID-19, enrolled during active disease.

The CDR3 sequence is CASSLVLAGGQETQYF. In DNA, the CDR3 is TGCGCCAGCAGCTTGGTTTTAGCGGGGGGCCAAGAGACCCAGTACTTC. The chain joins TRBV5-1 to TRBJ2-5, with 10 bases fitting TRBD2. The junction had 3 bases not matched to a gene; V was cut back by 0 bases and J by 1 base. This CDR3 comprises 16 residues. CDR1 SGHRS and CDR2 YFSETQ come from the germline V gene.